The 29 T cell receptor beta chains listed next were all sequenced from one sample in a study of post-analysis software for immune sequencing data. Carried by the TCR beta cDNA libraries were unique molecular identifiers. Via MiXCR, TCRdb re-called the PCR reads, giving one row per CDR3 protein. The sample holds about 160,000 distinct CDR3 sequences; about 36% are singletons and the top ten take 25% to 30%. The sample consisted of blood, taken after autologous hematopoietic stem cell transplantation. The receptors shown here come from a girl aged 10 to 17 with multiple sclerosis.

CDR3 DNA sequence: TGTGCCAGCAGCGACCGGGACTTCGGCACAGATACGCAGTATTTT. Protein product: CASSDRDFGTDTQYF. This chain uses TRBV13 with TRBJ2-3; D is possibly TRBD2 (6 bases). CDR3 length: 15 residues. The germline V and J ends were trimmed by 5 bases and 1 base, with 13 bases remaining between them. Germline CDR1 is PRHDT and CDR2 is FYEKMQ (reference sequence).

This clonotype came up many times. Written as DNA, the CDR3 is TGTGCCAGCAGCTTAGTCCGCGAAGATACGCAGTATTTT. Its translation: CASSLVREDTQYF. V usage is TRBV7-2 and J usage is TRBJ2-3; the D is unclear. The V end lost 1 base, the J end lost 5 bases, and 7 bases lay between the germline ends. The V gene's germline CDR1 is SGHTA and CDR2 FQGNSA. This CDR3 contains 13 residues.

This clonotype has more than one count but fewer than ten. This chain uses TRBV12-3 or TRBV12-4 with TRBJ2-7, with D possibly matching TRBD2 (6 bases). V was clipped by 3 bases and J by 0 bases, with 15 bases between them. The CDR3 runs 16 residues. The CDR3 coding sequence is TGTGCCAGCAGTTTCTCGGGCGGGGCGAACTCCTACGAGCAGTACTTC. Its translation: CASSFSGGANSYEQYF.

This clonotype has a handful of counts. This rearrangement joins TRBV6-4 to TRBJ2-1; D might be TRBD1 (5 bases). Per the germline V gene, CDR1 is MRHNA and CDR2 is SNTAGT. The CDR3 is made up of 15 amino acids. With 6 bases removed from V and 0 bases from J, the gap between germline ends came to 12 bases. CDR3 loop: CASSPDTSSYNEQFF. The CDR3 region has the DNA TGTGCCAGCAGCCCGGACACGAGCTCCTACAATGAGCAGTTCTTC.

This clonotype was found many times. V usage is TRBV29-1 and J usage is TRBJ2-5, with TRBD2 matching 10 bases. Trimming removed 7 bases from V and 1 base from J; junction bases left unmatched: 12. This CDR3 is built from 16 residues. CDR1 and CDR2 from the germline V gene are SQVTM and ANQGSEA. The CDR3 nucleotides read TGCAGCGCAAAGAAAGCCGGGACTAGCGTCCAAGAGACCCAGTACTTC. Encoded protein: CSAKKAGTSVQETQYF. Based on the CDR3 plus reference TRBV29-1 and TRBJ2-5, the full variable domain is SAVISQKPSRDICQRGTSLTIQCQVDSQVTMMFWYRQQPGQSLTLIATANQGSEATYESGFVIDKFPISRPNLTFSTLTVSNMSPEDSSIYLCSAKKAGTSVQETQYFGPGTRLLVL.

On this clonotype: A much larger clone lies a single base off, so this may be a read error. The chain employs TRBV29-1 and TRBJ2-1, with 11 bases lining up with TRBD1. The length of the CDR3 is 13 residues. The germline gives CDR1 SQVTM, CDR2 ANQGSEA. The CDR3 nucleotides are TGCAGCGTTGGGACAGGGGGCTACGATGAGCAGTTCTTC. Translated: CSVGTGGYDEQFF.

V usage is TRBV4-1 and J usage is TRBJ2-7, with 7 bases fitting TRBD2. Germline CDR1 is MGHRA and CDR2 is YSYEKL. The V and J ends lost 1 base and 4 bases, in that order; junction bases with no gene match: 10. CDR3 length equals 16 residues. For the CDR3, the DNA is TGCGCCAGCAGCCAAGGGACGGGGACTACTGGATACGAGCAGTACTTC. Translating it yields CASSQGTGTTGYEQYF.

This chain joins TRBV2 and TRBJ2-1; TRBD2 is a possible D gene (6 bases). The V end was cut by 8 bases, the J end by 1 base, with 15 bases between. Germline CDR1 is SNHLY and CDR2 is FYNNEI. The length of the CDR3 is 15 residues. CDR3 coding DNA: TGTGCCAGCCAAAATTGGGACTCATCCTACAATGAGCAGTTCTTC. It specifies CASQNWDSSYNEQFF.

V and J are TRBV4-3 and TRBJ2-5, with 9 bases matching TRBD1. Judging by the DNA end, TRBJ2-7 fits better; the J call may be wrong. Germline lookup yields CDR1 LGHNA and CDR2 YSLEER. This CDR3 has 18 residues. CDR3: CASSLTLTGGERAYEQYF. CDR3 sequence (DNA): TGCGCCAGCAGCCTGACCCTAACAGGGGGCGAAAGGGCCTACGAGCAGTACTTC.

This clonotype occurred a few times. The chain joins TRBV20-1 to TRBJ2-7; a possible D gene is TRBD1 (6 bases). V lost 1 base to trimming and J lost 4 bases, with 11 bases between them. The CDR3 is 13 amino acids. Germline V gene data show CDR1 as DFQATT and CDR2 as SNEGSKA (reference sequence). The CDR3 coding sequence is TGCAGTGCTAGAGGGACAGAGACGTACGAGCAGTACTTC. Residues: CSARGTETYEQYF.

Ten or more counts support this clonotype. V usage is TRBV3-1 and J usage is TRBJ2-7; no clear D. CDR1 and CDR2 from the germline V gene are LGHDT and YNNKEL (reference sequence). The CDR3 consists of 11 residues. V dropped 6 bases and J dropped 0 bases, with 3 bases sitting between them. CDR3 loop: CASRSSYEQYF. The CDR3 coding sequence is TGTGCCAGCAGGTCCTCCTACGAGCAGTACTTC.

The genes are TRBV7-2 and TRBJ2-1; no reliable D call. Germline V CDR1 and CDR2: SGHTA, FQGNSA. With 5 bases removed from V and 0 bases from J, the gap between germline ends came to 11 bases. The CDR3 spans 15 residues. For the CDR3, the DNA is TGTGCCAGCAGCCCAGGCGGTCTCTCCTACAATGAGCAGTTCTTC. This gives the protein CASSPGGLSYNEQFF.

This clonotype was seen at least ten times. The rearrangement uses TRBV12-3 or TRBV12-4 and TRBJ2-3; 12 bases are a match to TRBD2. V lost 5 bases and J lost 1; bases outside the gene matches: 4. The CDR3 sequence is 16 residues long. For the CDR3, the DNA is TGTGCCAGCAGTAGCGGACTAGCGGGACGCACAGATACGCAGTATTTT. Translation: CASSSGLAGRTDTQYF.

For this clonotype: This may be a read error, as it is one base from a much larger clone. As DNA, the CDR3 is TGTGCCAGCAGCCAAGAAACTGTCTTCCAGGGGGGTACGCAGTATTTT. This codes for CASSQETVFQGGTQYF. The V call is TRBV4-2, the J call TRBJ2-3; tentatively, D is TRBD1 (7 bases). V was clipped by 0 bases and J by 8 bases, with 18 bases between them. The CDR3 consists of 16 residues. Germline assignment: CDR1 LGHNA and CDR2 YNFKEQ.

V is TRBV28 and J is TRBJ1-5, with D perhaps TRBD1 (6 bases). Germline loops: CDR1 MDHEN, CDR2 SYDVKM. The germline V and J ends were trimmed by 3 bases and 7 bases, with 16 bases remaining between them. This CDR3 spans 15 amino acids. CDR3 in amino acids: CASSFANRVGQPQHF. The CDR3 DNA follows: TGTGCCAGCAGTTTTGCCAACAGGGTGGGGCAGCCCCAGCATTTT.

This clonotype has only a few counts. The chain is built from TRBV2 and TRBJ1-4; weak D call: TRBD1 (5 bases). The CDR3 is made up of 11 amino acids. Germline lookup yields CDR1 SNHLY and CDR2 FYNNEI. V lost 1 base to trimming and J lost 16 bases, with 10 bases between them. The CDR3 DNA reads as TGTGCCAGCAGTGAAGGGGGGTTCCAGTTTTTT. It specifies CASSEGGFQFF. The complete variable domain, with remaining parts taken from reference TRBV2 and TRBJ1-4, reads EPEVTQTPSHQVTQMGQEVILRCVPISNHLYFYWYRQILGQKVEFLVSFYNNEISEKSEIFDDQFSVERPDGSNFTLKIRSTKLEDSAMYFCASSEGGFQFFGSGTQLSVL.

This clonotype turned up a few times. This chain joins TRBV24-1 and TRBJ2-7; weak D call: TRBD1 (5 bases). Looked up from germline, CDR1 is KGHDR and CDR2 is SFDVKD. V was trimmed by 5 bases and J by 6 bases, leaving 19 bases between them. The CDR3 loop spans 15 amino acids. The CDR3, as DNA: TGTGCCACCAGTGTAACAGATCGACAGTTCGGCGAGCAGTACTTC. This codes for CATSVTDRQFGEQYF.

The chain couples TRBV2 to TRBJ2-5; D unclear. CDR1 is SNHLY and CDR2 is FYNNEI in the germline V gene. V was trimmed by 4 bases and J by 4 bases, leaving 4 bases between them. The CDR3 has 11 amino acids. The CDR3: CASSVPETQYF. CDR3 sequence (DNA): TGTGCCAGCAGTGTCCCAGAGACCCAGTACTTC.

This sequence joins TRBV9 and TRBJ2-1; TRBD2 agrees at 8 bases. V lost 4 bases, J lost 7 bases, and 7 bases stayed unmatched. The germline CDR1 and CDR2 sequences are SGDLS and YYNGEE. The CDR3 totals 14 residues. CDR3 sequence (DNA): TGTGCCAGCAGCTTGCGGGGGGCGCAGAATGAGCAGTTCTTC. Its translation: CASSLRGAQNEQFF. Based on the CDR3 plus reference TRBV9 and TRBJ2-1, the full variable domain is DSGVTQTPKHLITATGQRVTLRCSPRSGDLSVYWYQQSLDQGLQFLIQYYNGEERAKGNILERFSAQQFPDLHSELNLSSLELGDSALYFCASSLRGAQNEQFFGPGTRLTVL.

This clonotype was seen only a few times. This chain uses TRBV20-1 with TRBJ1-1; TRBD1 is a possible D gene (5 bases). Germline V gene data show CDR1 as DFQATT and CDR2 as SNEGSKA (reference sequence). V was cut by 6 bases and J by 5 bases, with 7 bases left in between. The CDR3 contains 10 residues. CDR3 coding DNA: TGCAGTGCCGGGGGGACTGAAGCTTTCTTT. Protein sequence: CSAGGTEAFF.

This clonotype turned up a few times. V usage is TRBV7-3 and J usage is TRBJ2-3; 8 bases fit TRBD2. Looked up from germline, CDR1 is SGHTA and CDR2 is FQGTGA. V shed 5 bases and J 2 bases; nucleotides not matched to a gene: 6. The CDR3 length is 15 residues. CDR3 coding DNA: TGTGCCAGCAGCCTGCTAGCGGGCGCCACAGATACGCAGTATTTT. This gives the protein CASSLLAGATDTQYF.

The V and J genes are TRBV21-1 and TRBJ2-5; no DNA check was done on the table's D call, TRBD1. TRBV21-1 is a recognized pseudogene. This CDR3 region has 15 residues. CDR3 sequence: CASSKDSEGCGTQYF. CDR3 sequence (DNA): TGTGCCAGCAGCAAAGATTCAGAGGGGTGCGGGACCCAGTACTTC.

The rearrangement uses TRBV20-1 and TRBJ1-6; no definite D call. Germline values: CDR1 DFQATT, CDR2 SNEGSKA (reference sequence). The CDR3 spans 15 residues. Trimming cost V 0 bases and J 0 bases, with 6 bases left between them. CDR3 in amino acids: CSAREGSSYNSPLHF. CDR3 nucleotide sequence: TGCAGTGCTAGAGAAGGGAGCTCCTATAATTCACCCCTCCACTTT.

The chain employs TRBV28 and TRBJ2-1; D perhaps matches TRBD2 (5 bases). Germline lookup yields CDR1 MDHEN and CDR2 SYDVKM. V gave up 1 base and J gave up 0 bases, with 16 bases separating them. This CDR3 spans 18 amino acids. The CDR3 DNA reads TGTGCCAGCAGTTTATTAAACCCTTCGGGGAGCTCCTACAATGAGCAGTTCTTC. Translated: CASSLLNPSGSSYNEQFF.

The chain couples TRBV7-9 to TRBJ2-3; TRBD2 matches at 9 bases. V trimming: 1 base; J trimming: 0 bases; junction bases outside the gene matches: 8. The CDR3 consists of 18 residues. Germline CDR1 reads SEHNR; CDR2 reads FQNEAQ (reference sequence). The DNA of the CDR3 is TGTGCCAGCAGCTTAGAGGCGGGAGGGCCCATTAGCACAGATACGCAGTATTTT. As protein: CASSLEAGGPISTDTQYF.

The chain links TRBV29-1 to TRBJ2-2, with D unresolved. The CDR3 length is 15 residues. The V gene lost 6 bases and the J gene lost 0 bases, with 14 bases spanning the gap. From germline, CDR1 is SQVTM and CDR2 ANQGSEA. CDR3 protein: CSVRGPSTNTGELFF. CDR3 DNA sequence: TGCAGCGTAAGAGGACCTTCTACGAACACCGGGGAGCTGTTTTTT.

The chain is built from TRBV12-5 and TRBJ2-1; D unresolved. Germline values: CDR1 LGHNT, CDR2 FRNRAP. This CDR3 region has 13 residues. V was pared by 2 bases and J by 8 bases, with 10 bases between. Here the CDR3 reads CASGLPALDEQFF. In DNA, the CDR3 is TGTGCTAGTGGTTTGCCTGCTCTTGATGAGCAGTTCTTC.

This clonotype occurred once. This chain links TRBV19 with TRBJ2-1; TRBD2 aligns across 7 bases. Germline V gene sequence: CDR1 LNHDA, CDR2 SQIVND (reference sequence). The CDR3 runs 17 residues. The V and J ends lost 4 bases and 1 base, in that order; junction bases with no gene match: 10. This CDR3 reads CASSKNGGRASYNEQFF. DNA of the CDR3: TGTGCCAGTAGTAAGAACGGCGGGAGAGCTTCCTACAATGAGCAGTTCTTC.

This clonotype was found a few times. The rearrangement joins TRBV6-6 to TRBJ1-5; a weak D match, TRBD1 (5 bases). Germline CDR1 MNHNY, CDR2 SVGAGI (reference sequence). V shed 7 bases and J shed 6 bases, with 13 bases lying between them. This CDR3 region has 13 residues. CDR3 sequence (DNA): TGTGCCAGCACTAGTGGGCAGGGTCAGCCCCAGCATTTT. As protein: CASTSGQGQPQHF.